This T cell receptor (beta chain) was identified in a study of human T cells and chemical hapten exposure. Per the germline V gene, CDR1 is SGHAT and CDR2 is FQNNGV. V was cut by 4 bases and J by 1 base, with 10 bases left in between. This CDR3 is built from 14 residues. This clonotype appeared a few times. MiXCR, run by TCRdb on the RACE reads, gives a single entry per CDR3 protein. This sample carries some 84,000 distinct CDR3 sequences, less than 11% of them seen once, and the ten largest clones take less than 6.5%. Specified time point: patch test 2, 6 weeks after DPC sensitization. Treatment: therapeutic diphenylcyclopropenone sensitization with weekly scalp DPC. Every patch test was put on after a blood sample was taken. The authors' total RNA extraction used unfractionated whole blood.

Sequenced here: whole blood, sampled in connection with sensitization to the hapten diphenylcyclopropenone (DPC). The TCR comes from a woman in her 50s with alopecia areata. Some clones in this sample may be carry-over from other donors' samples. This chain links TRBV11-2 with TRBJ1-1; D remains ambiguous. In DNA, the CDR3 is TGTGCCAGCAGCTCTCGTCCCTCGAACACTGAAGCTTTCTTT. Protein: CASSSRPSNTEAFF.